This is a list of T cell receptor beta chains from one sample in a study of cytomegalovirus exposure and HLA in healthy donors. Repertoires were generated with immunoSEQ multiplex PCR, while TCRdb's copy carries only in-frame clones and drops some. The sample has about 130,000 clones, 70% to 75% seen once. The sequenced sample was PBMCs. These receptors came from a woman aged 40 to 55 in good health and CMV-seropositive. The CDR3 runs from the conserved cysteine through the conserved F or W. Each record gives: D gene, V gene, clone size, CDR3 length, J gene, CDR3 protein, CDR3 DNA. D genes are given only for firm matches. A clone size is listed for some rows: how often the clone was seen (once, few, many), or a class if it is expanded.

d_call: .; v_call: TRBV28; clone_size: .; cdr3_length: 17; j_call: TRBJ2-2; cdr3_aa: CASMVGGLFTNTGELFF; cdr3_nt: TGTGCCAGCATGGTGGGAGGATTATTCACGAACACCGGGGAGCTGTTTTTT
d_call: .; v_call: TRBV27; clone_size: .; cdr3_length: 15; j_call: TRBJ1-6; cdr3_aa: CASSLYQGLASPLHF; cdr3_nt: TGTGCCAGCAGTTTATATCAGGGGCTAGCTTCACCCCTCCACTTT
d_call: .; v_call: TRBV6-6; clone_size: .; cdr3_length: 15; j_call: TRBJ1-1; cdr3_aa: CASRGSSIQNTEAFF; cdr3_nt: TGTGCCAGCAGGGGTAGCAGTATTCAGAACACTGAAGCTTTCTTT
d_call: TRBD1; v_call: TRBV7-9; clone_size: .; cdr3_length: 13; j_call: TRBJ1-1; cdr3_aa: CASSQTGGTEAFF; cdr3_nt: TGTGCCAGCAGCCAAACAGGGGGCACTGAAGCTTTCTTT
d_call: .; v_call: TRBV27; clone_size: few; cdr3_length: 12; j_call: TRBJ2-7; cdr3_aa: CASSGRGYEQYF; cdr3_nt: TGTGCCAGCAGTGGCAGGGGCTACGAGCAGTACTTC
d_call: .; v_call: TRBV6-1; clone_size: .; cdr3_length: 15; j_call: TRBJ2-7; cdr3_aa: CASSEDSGSSYEQYF; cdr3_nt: TGTGCCAGCAGTGAAGACTCAGGCAGTTCCTACGAGCAGTACTTC
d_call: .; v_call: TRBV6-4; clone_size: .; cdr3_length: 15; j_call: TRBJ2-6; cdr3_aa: CASSPGNSGANVLTF; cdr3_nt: TGTGCCAGCAGTCCGGGGAACTCTGGGGCCAACGTCCTGACTTTC
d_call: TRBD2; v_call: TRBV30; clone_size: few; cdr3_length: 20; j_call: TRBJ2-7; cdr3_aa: CAWSINAGTSGIFLRYEQYF; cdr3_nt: TGTGCCTGGAGTATCAACGCCGGGACTAGCGGGATTTTCCTCCGTTACGAGCAGTACTTC
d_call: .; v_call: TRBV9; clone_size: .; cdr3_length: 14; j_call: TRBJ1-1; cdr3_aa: CASSVEGQSAEAFF; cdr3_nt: TGTGCCAGCAGCGTAGAAGGACAGTCCGCCGAAGCTTTCTTT
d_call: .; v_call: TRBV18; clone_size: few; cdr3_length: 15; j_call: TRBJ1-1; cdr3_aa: CASSPSVGGNTEAFF; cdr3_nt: TGTGCCAGCTCACCGTCGGTGGGGGGGAACACTGAAGCTTTCTTT
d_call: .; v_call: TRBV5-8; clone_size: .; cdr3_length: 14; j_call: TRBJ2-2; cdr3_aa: CASSPRGDTGELFF; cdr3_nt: TGTGCCAGCAGCCCGCGCGGGGACACCGGGGAGCTGTTTTTT
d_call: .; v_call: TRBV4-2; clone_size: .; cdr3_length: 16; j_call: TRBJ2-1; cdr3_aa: CASSQGASGPQNEQFF; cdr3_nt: TGTGCCAGCAGCCAAGGGGCAAGCGGGCCTCAAAATGAGCAGTTCTTC
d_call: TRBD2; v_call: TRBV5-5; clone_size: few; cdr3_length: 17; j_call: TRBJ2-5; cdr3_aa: CASFEGYSLASQETQYF; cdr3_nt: TGTGCCAGCTTTGAGGGCTACTCACTAGCGAGCCAAGAGACCCAGTACTTC
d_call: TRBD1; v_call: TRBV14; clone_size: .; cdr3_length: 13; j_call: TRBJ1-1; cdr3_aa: CASSQVIQGGAFF; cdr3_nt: TGTGCCAGCAGCCAAGTAATTCAGGGGGGAGCTTTCTTT
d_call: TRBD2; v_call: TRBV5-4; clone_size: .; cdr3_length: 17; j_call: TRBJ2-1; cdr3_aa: CASSPKTSGRTYNEQFF; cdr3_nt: TGTGCCAGCAGCCCCAAGACTAGCGGGAGGACTTACAATGAGCAGTTCTTC
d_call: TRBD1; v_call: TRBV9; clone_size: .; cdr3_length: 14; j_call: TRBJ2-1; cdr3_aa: CASSYRDSNNEQFF; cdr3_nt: TGTGCCAGCAGCTACCGGGACAGCAACAATGAGCAGTTCTTC
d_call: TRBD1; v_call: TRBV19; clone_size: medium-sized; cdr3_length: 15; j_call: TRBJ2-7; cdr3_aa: CASSIARDRGYEQYF; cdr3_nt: TGTGCCAGTAGTATAGCTCGGGACAGGGGATACGAGCAGTACTTC
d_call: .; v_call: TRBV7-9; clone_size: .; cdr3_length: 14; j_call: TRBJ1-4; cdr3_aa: CASSLQATNEKLFF; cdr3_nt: TGTGCCAGCAGCTTACAGGCAACTAATGAAAAACTGTTTTTT
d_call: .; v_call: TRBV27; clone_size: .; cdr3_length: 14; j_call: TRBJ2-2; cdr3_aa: CASSLRRVPGELFF; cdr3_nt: TGTGCCAGCAGTTTACGGCGGGTGCCCGGGGAGCTGTTTTTT
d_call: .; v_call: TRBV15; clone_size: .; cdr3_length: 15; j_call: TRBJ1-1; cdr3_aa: CATSPPGSRNTEAFF; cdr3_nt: TGTGCCACCAGTCCACCGGGATCCAGAAACACTGAAGCTTTCTTT
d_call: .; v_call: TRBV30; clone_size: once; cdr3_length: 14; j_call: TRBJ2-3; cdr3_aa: CAWKFGGTADTQYF; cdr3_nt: TGTGCCTGGAAATTCGGGGGAACGGCAGATACGCAGTATTTT
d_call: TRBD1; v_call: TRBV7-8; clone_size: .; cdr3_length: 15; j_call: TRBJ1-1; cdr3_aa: CASSPWTGQRAEAFF; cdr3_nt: TGTGCCAGCAGCCCATGGACAGGGCAAAGGGCTGAAGCTTTCTTT
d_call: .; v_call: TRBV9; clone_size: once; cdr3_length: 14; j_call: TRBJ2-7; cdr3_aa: CASSPSQRSYEQYF; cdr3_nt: TGTGCCAGCAGCCCCAGCCAGCGCTCCTACGAGCAGTACTTC
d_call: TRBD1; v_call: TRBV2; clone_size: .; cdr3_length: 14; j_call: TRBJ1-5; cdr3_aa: CASTMTGTNQPQHF; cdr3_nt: TGTGCCAGCACTATGACAGGGACCAATCAGCCCCAGCATTTT
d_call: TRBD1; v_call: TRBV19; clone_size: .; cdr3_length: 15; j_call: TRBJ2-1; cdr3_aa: CASSPDRGYGNEQFF; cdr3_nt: TGTGCCAGTAGTCCTGACAGGGGTTACGGCAATGAGCAGTTCTTC
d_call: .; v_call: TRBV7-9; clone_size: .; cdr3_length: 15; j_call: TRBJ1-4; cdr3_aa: CASSRRSQTNEKLFF; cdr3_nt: TGTGCCAGCAGCAGACGTAGCCAAACTAATGAAAAACTGTTTTTT
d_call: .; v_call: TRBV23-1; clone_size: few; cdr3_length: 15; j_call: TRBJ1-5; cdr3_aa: CASGPGRKINQPQHF; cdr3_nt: TGCGCCAGCGGCCCAGGGCGGAAGATCAATCAGCCCCAGCATTTT
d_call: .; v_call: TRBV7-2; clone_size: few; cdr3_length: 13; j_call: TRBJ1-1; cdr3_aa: CASSFRVSTEAFF; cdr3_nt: TGTGCCAGCAGCTTCAGGGTTTCGACTGAAGCTTTCTTT
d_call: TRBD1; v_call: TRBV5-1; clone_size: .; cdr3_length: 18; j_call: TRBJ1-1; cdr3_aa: CASSLGAGTGRMNTEAFF; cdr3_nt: TGCGCCAGCAGCTTGGGTGCCGGGACAGGGAGGATGAACACTGAAGCTTTCTTT
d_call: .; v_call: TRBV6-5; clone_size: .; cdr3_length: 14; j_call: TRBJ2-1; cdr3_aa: CASSYSAGFGEQFF; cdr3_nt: TGTGCCAGCAGTTACTCGGCAGGGTTTGGTGAGCAGTTCTTC
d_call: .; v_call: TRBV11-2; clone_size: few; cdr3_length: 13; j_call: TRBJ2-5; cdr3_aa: CASSLDVGEAQYF; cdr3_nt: TGTGCCAGCAGCTTAGATGTGGGAGAGGCCCAGTACTTC
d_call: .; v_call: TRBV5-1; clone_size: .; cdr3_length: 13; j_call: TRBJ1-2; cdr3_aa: CASSLAGEGGYTF; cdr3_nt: TGCGCCAGCAGCTTGGCCGGGGAAGGTGGCTACACCTTC
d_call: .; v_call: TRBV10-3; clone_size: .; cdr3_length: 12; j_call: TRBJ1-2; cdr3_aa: CAISEASYGYTF; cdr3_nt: TGTGCCATCAGTGAGGCCAGCTATGGCTACACCTTC
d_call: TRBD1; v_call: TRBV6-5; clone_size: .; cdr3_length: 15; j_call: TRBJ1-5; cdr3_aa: CASSRGQGFNQPQHF; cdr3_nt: TGTGCCAGCAGCCGGGGACAGGGCTTCAATCAGCCCCAGCATTTT
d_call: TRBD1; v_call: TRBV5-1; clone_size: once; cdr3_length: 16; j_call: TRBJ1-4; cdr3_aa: CASSSAWTGVNEKLFF; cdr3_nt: TGCGCCAGCAGCTCAGCATGGACAGGGGTAAATGAAAAACTGTTTTTT
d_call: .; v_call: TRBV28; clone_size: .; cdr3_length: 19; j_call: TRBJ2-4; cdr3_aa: CASSSYRETGGWSKNIQYF; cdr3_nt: TGTGCCAGCAGTTCATACAGGGAAACGGGGGGATGGTCCAAAAACATTCAGTACTTC
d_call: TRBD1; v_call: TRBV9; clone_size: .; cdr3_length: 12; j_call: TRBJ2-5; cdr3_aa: CASSARGQTQYF; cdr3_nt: TGTGCCAGCAGCGCCAGGGGGCAGACCCAGTACTTC
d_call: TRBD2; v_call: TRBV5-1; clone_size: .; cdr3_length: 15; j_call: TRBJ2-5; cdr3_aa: CASSDNPGGVETQYF; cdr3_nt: TGCGCCAGCAGCGACAACCCGGGGGGGGTAGAGACCCAGTACTTC